The present T cell receptor (beta chain) was sequenced within a study of T cell responses to AZD1222 COVID-19 vaccine. Study observations and caveats: The donor cohort was predominantly white British with a female majority, and clonal diversity may have been underestimated. Nearly half of unique spike-specific TCRs reportedly avoided B.1.351 and B.1.1.7 mutated regions. The study sampled repertoires only after the peak T cell response.

The CDR3 runs to 15 residues. Germline-derived CDR1 and CDR2 are LNHDA and SQIVND (reference sequence). V lost 6 bases to trimming and J lost 4 bases; unmatched junction nucleotides: 9. Method: immunoSEQ multiplex PCR; TCRdb's copy keeps in-frame clones and lacks some. Here the sample spans more than 110,000 clones, about 91% being singletons. As concerns this clone: Its cognate antigen is unknown.

The chain employs TRBV19 and TRBJ1-5; 7 bases are shared with TRBD1. This clonotype was obtained from an adult who received the AZD1222 COVID-19 vaccine. The sequenced sample was peripheral blood, obtained 28 days after the second AZD1222 dose. The CDR3 reads CASRKGGPRNQPQHF. CDR3 nucleotides: TGTGCCAGTAGGAAAGGGGGCCCGAGAAATCAGCCCCAGCATTTT.